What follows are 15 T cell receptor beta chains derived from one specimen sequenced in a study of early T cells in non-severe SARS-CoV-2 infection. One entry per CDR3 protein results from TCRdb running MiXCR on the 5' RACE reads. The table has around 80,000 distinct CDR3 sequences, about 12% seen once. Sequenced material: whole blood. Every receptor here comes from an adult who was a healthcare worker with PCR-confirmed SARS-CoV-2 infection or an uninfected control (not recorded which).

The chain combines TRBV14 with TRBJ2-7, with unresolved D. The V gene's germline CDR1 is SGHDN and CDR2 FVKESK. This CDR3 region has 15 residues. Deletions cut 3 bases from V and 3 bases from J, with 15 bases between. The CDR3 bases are TGTGCCAGCAGCCAGATCAGTTTACTTAACTACGAGCAGTACTTC. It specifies CASSQISLLNYEQYF.

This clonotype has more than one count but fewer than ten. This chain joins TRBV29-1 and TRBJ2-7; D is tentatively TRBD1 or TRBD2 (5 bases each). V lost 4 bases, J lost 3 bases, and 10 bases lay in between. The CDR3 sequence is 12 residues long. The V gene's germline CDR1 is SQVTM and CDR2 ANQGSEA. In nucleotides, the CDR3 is TGCAGCGTTGTTTGGGACCGCTACGAGCAGTACTTC. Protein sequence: CSVVWDRYEQYF.

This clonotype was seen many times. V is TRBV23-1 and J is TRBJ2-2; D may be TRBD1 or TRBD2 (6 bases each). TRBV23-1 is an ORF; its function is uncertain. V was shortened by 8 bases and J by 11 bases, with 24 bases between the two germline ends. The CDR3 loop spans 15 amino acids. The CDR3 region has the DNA TGCGCCAGCCCCGTTCGATACAGGGAGGTCGGAGAGCTGTTTTTT. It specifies CASPVRYREVGELFF.

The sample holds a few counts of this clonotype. This CDR3 reads CAISESREGLGETQYF. CDR3 nucleotide sequence: TGTGCCATCAGTGAGTCTCGGGAGGGCCTAGGAGAGACCCAGTACTTC. The V and J genes are TRBV10-3 and TRBJ2-5; 8 bases align to TRBD2. From germline, CDR1 is ENHRY and CDR2 SYGVKD. Losses at the gene ends were 0 bases for V and 4 bases for J; bases not matched to a gene: 7. This CDR3 has 16 residues.

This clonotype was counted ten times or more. CDR3: CASSLEGGRQPQHF. CDR3 nucleotide sequence: TGTGCCAGCAGCTTAGAGGGGGGTCGTCAGCCCCAGCATTTT. The chain uses TRBV7-9 and TRBJ1-5, with D possibly TRBD1 on 6 matching bases. Germline values: CDR1 SEHNR, CDR2 FQNEAQ (reference sequence). Trimming cost V 1 base and J 6 bases, with 10 bases left between them. The CDR3 covers 14 residues.

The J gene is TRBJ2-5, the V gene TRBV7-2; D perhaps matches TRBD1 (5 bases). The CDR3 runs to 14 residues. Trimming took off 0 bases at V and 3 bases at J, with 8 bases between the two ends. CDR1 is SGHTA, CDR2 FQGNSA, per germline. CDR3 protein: CASSLAGPKETQYF. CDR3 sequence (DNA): TGTGCCAGCAGCTTAGCGGGGCCCAAAGAGACCCAGTACTTC. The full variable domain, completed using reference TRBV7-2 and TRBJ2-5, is GAGVSQSPSNKVTEKGKDVELRCDPISGHTALYWYRQSLGQGLEFLIYFQGNSAPDKSGLPSDRFSAERTGGSVSTLTIQRTQQEDSAVYLCASSLAGPKETQYFGPGTRLLVL.

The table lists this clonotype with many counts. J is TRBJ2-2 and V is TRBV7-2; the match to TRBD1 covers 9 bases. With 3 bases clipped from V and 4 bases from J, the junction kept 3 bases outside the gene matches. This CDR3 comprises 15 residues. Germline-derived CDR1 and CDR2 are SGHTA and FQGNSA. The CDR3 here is CASSFGTGITGELFF. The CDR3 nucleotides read TGTGCCAGCAGCTTCGGGACAGGGATCACCGGGGAGCTGTTTTTT.

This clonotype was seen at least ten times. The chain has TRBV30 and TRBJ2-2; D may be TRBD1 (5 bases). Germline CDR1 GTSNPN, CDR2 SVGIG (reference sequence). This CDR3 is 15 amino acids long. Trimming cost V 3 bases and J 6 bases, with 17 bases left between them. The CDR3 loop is CAWRVRARQSGELFF. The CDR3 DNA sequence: TGTGCCTGGAGGGTCCGAGCAAGACAGTCCGGGGAGCTGTTTTTT.

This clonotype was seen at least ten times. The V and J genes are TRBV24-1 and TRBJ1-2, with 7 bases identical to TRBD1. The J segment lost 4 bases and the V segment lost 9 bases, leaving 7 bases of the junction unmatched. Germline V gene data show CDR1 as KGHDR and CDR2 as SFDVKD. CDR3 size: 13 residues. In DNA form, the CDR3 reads TGTGCCACCCGAGACAGGGACGGCTATGGCTACACCTTC. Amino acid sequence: CATRDRDGYGYTF.

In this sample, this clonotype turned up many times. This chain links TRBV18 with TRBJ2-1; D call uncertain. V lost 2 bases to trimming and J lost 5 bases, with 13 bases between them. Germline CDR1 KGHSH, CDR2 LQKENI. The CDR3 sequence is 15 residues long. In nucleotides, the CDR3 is TGTGCCAGCTCACCAGGACGGGCCCCAGACAATGAGCAGTTCTTC. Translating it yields CASSPGRAPDNEQFF.

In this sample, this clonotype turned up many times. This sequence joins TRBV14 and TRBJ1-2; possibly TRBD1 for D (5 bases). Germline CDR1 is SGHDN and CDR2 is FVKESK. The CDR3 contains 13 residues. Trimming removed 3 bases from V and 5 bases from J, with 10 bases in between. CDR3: CASSQRGGYGYTF. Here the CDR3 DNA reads TGTGCCAGCAGCCAGAGGGGAGGGTATGGCTACACCTTC.

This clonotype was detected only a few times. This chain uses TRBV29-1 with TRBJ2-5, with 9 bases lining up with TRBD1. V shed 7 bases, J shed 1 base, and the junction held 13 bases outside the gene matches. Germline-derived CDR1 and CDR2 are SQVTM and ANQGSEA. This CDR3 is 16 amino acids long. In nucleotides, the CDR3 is TGCAGCGCAGAGGGGGGGACAGGGAGTCTCCAAGAGACCCAGTACTTC. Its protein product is CSAEGGTGSLQETQYF.

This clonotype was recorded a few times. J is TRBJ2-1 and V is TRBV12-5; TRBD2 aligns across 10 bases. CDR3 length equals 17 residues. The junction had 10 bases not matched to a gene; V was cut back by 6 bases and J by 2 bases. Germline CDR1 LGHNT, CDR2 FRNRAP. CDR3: CASGQAPAGGAYNEQFF. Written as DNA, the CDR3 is TGTGCTAGTGGCCAGGCCCCAGCGGGAGGGGCCTACAATGAGCAGTTCTTC.

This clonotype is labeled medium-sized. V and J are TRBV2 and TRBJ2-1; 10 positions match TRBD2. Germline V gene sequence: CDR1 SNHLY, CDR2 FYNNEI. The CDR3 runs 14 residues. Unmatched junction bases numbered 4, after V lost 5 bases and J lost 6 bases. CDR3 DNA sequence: TGTGCCAGCAGTACGGGACTAGCGTCCAATGAGCAGTTCTTC. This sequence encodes CASSTGLASNEQFF.

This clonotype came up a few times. The CDR3 sequence: CSVEDWYEQYF. The CDR3, as DNA: TGCAGCGTTGAAGACTGGTACGAGCAGTACTTC. This rearrangement joins TRBV29-1 to TRBJ2-7; D is ambiguous. V shed 0 bases and J shed 4 bases, with 4 bases lying between them. CDR1 SQVTM and CDR2 ANQGSEA come from the germline V gene. The CDR3 spans 11 residues.